This TCR beta chain emerged from a study of cytomegalovirus exposure and HLA in healthy donors. The study's findings and limits: A later analysis showed HLA-associated TCR beta chains outstripping equally common others in clonal expansion. TCR beta sequences reportedly predicted most subjects' HLA-A and HLA-B alleles accurately. Being productive about 90% or about 30% of the time was typical of most TCR beta V segments in an earlier analysis. A later analysis reportedly found that, within productive TCRs, an Asian-associated ancestry cluster had fewer N-insertions than the mean observed across the roughly 700 donors.

The V gene's germline CDR1 is LNHDA and CDR2 SQIVND (reference sequence). The CDR3 covers 16 residues. The J segment lost 5 bases and the V segment lost 3 bases, leaving 10 bases of the junction unmatched. Primers: 60 Vbeta forward and 13 Jbeta reverse. Only in-frame clones appear in the TCRdb table, and some are missing; sequencing was by immunoSEQ multiplex PCR. The sample has under 65,000 clones, about four fifths seen once. As for this clone: What it recognizes is unknown.

Specimen: PBMCs. The V and J genes are TRBV19 and TRBJ2-3, with 8 bases that match TRBD2. This TCR came from a woman under 30 in good health and CMV-seronegative. CDR3 residues: CASSIPGGPQGDTQYF. In DNA, the CDR3 is TGTGCCAGTAGTATCCCGGGGGGGCCCCAGGGAGATACGCAGTATTTT.